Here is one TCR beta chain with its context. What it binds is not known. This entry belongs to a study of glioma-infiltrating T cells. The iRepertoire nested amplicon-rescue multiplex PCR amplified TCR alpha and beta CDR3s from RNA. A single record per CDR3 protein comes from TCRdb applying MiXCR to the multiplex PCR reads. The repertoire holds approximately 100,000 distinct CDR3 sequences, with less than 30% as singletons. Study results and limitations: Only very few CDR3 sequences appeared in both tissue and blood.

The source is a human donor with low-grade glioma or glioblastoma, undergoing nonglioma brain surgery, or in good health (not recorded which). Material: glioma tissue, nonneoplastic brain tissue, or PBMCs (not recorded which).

The CDR3 region is CASSYNGNKNQPQHF. The DNA of the CDR3 is TGTGCCAGCAGTTACAACGGTAATAAAAATCAGCCCCAGCATTTT. This chain links TRBV6-2 or TRBV6-3 with TRBJ1-5; unclear D gene. V was pared by 2 bases and J by 4 bases, with 12 bases between. The CDR3 runs 15 residues. Per the germline V gene, CDR1 is MNHEY and CDR2 is SVGEGT.